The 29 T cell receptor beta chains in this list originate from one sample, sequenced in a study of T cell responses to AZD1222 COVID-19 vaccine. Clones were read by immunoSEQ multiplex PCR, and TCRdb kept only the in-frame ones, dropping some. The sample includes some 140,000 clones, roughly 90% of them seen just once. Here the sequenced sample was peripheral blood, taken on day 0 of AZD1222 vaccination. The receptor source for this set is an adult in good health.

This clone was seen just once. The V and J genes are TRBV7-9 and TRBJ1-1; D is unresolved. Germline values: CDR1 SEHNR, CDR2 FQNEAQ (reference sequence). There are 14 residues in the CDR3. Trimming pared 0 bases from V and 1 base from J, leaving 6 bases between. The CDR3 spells CASSLARTNTEAFF. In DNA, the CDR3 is TGTGCCAGCAGCTTAGCGAGGACGAACACTGAAGCTTTCTTT.

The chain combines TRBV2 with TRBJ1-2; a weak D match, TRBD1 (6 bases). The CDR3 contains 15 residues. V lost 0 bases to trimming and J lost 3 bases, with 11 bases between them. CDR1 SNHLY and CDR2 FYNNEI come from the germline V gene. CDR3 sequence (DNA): TGTGCCAGCAGTGAAGCGCGTGCAGGGGACTATGGCTACACCTTC. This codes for CASSEARAGDYGYTF.

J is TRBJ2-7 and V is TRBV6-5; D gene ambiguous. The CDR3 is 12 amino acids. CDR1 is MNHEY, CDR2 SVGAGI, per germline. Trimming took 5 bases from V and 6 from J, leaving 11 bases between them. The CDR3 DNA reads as TGTGCCAGCAGTCCCAGCAGGTGCGAGCAGTACTTC. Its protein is CASSPSRCEQYF.

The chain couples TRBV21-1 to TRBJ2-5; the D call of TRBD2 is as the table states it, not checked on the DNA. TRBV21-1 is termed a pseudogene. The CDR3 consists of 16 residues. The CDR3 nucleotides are TGTGCCAGCAGCAAATCGAACCGTTGGGGGGAAGAGACCCAGTACTTC. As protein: CASSKSNRWGEETQYF.

CDR3 region: CATSRDLLSQGVQYF. CDR3 coding DNA: TGTGCCACCAGCAGAGACCTTCTATCACAGGGTGTGCAGTACTTC. The chain employs TRBV15 and TRBJ2-7; D possibly corresponds to TRBD1 (6 bases). V lost 0 bases and J lost 9, with 18 bases in between. The CDR3 has 15 amino acids. Per the germline V gene, CDR1 is LNHNV and CDR2 is YYDKDF (reference sequence).

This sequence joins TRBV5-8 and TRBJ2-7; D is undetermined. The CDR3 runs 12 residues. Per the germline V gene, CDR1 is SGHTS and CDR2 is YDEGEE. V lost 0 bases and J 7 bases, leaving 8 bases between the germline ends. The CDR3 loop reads CASSLGAEEQYF. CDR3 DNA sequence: TGTGCCAGCAGCTTGGGGGCGGAAGAGCAGTACTTC.

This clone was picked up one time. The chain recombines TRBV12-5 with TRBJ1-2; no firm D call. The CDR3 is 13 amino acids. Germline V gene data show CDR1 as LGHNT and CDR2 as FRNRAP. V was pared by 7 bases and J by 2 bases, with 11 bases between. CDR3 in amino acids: CASALVGNYGYTF. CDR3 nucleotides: TGTGCTAGTGCCTTGGTGGGGAACTATGGCTACACCTTC.

The CDR3 region is CASSSERSNIYGYTF. Written as DNA, the CDR3 is TGTGCCAGCAGCTCGGAGCGCTCTAATATCTATGGCTACACCTTC. The genes are TRBV5-4 and TRBJ1-2; no clear D. V gave up 3 bases and J gave up 4 bases, with 16 bases separating them. The CDR3 is made up of 15 amino acids. CDR1 and CDR2 from the germline V gene are SGHNT and YYREEE (reference sequence).

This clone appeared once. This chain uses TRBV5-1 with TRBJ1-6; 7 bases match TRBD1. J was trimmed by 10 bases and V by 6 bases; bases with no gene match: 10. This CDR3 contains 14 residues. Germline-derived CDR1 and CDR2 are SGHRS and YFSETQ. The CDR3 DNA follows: TGCGCCAGCACCTTAACAGGGGCTGACTCACCCCTCCACTTT. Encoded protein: CASTLTGADSPLHF.

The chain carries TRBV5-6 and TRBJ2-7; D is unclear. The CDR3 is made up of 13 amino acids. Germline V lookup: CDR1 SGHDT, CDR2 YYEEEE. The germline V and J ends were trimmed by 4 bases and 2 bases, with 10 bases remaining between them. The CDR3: CASSIRPPYEQYF. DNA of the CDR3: TGTGCCAGCAGCATCCGCCCGCCCTACGAGCAGTACTTC.

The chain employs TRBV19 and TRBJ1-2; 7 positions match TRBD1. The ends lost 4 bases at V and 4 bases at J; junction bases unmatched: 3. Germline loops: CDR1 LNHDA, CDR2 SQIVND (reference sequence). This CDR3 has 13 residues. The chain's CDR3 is CASSRGDSYGYTF. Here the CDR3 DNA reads TGTGCCAGTAGTAGGGGGGACAGCTATGGCTACACCTTC.

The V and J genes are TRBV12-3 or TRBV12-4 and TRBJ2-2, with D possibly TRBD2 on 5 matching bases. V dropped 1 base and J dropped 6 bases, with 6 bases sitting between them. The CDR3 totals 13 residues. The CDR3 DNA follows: TGTGCCAGCAGTTTAGGGGGAGCCGGGGAGCTGTTTTTT. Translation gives CASSLGGAGELFF.

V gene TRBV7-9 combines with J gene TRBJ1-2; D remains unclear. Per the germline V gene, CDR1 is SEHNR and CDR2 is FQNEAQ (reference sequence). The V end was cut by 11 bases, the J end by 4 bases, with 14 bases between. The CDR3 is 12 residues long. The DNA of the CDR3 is TGTGCCGCCGGCGATGGCCCCTATGGCTACACCTTC. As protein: CAAGDGPYGYTF.

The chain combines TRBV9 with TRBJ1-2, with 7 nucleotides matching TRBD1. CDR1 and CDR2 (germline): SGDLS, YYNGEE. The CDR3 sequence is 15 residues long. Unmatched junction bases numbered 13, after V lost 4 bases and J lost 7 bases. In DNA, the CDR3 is TGTGCCAGCAGCTCCTCACCGACAGGGTTTCCTGGCTACACCTTC. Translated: CASSSSPTGFPGYTF.

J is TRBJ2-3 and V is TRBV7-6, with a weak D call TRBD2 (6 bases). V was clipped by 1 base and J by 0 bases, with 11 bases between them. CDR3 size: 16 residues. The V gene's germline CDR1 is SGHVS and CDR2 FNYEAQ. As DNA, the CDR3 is TGTGCCAGCAGCTTAGTCGGCGGGGTTAGCACAGATACGCAGTATTTT. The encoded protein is CASSLVGGVSTDTQYF.

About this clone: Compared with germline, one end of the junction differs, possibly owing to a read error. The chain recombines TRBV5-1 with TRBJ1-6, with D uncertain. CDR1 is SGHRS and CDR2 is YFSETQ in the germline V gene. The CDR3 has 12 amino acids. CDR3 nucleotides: TGCGCCAGCAGATTGGATAATTCACCCCTCCACTTT. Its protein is CASRLDNSPLHF.

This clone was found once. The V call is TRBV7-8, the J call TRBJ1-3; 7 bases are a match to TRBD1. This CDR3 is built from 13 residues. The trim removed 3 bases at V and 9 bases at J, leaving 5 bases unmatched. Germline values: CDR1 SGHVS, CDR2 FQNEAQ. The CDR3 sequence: CASSLTGITTIYF. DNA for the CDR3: TGTGCCAGCAGCTTGACAGGGATTACCACCATATATTTT.

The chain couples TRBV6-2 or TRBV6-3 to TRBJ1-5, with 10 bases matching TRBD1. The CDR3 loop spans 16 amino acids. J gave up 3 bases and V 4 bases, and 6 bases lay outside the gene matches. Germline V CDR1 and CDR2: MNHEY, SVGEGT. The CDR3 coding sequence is TGTGCCAGCAGTTTGTGGACAGGGGGGGACAATCAGCCCCAGCATTTT. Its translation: CASSLWTGGDNQPQHF.

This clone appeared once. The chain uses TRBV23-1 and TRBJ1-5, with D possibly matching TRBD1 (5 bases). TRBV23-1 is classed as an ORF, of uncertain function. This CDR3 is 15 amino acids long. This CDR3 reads CASRDRPNSNQPQHF. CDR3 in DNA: TGCGCGAGCCGGGACCGTCCAAATAGCAATCAGCCCCAGCATTTT.

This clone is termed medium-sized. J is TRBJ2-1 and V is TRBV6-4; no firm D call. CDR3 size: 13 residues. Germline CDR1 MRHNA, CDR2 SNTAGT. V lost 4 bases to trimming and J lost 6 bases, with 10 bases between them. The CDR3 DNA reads TGTGCCAGCAGTGGCTCGGACCGCAATGAGCAGTTCTTC. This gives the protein CASSGSDRNEQFF.

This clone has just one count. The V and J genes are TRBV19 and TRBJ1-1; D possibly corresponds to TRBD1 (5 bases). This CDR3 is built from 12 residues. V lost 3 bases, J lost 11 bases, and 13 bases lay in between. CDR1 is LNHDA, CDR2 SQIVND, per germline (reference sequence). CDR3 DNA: TGTGCCAGTAGTATTGGGGGGGTTTACGCTTTCTTT. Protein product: CASSIGGVYAFF. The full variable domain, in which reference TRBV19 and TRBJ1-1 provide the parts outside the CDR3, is DGGITQSPKYLFRKEGQNVTLSCEQNLNHDAMYWYRQDPGQGLRLIYYSQIVNDFQKGDIAEGYSVSREKKESFPLTVTSAQKNPTAFYLCASSIGGVYAFFGQGTRLTVV.

The CDR3 sequence: CASSQDKLNTEAFF. CDR3 DNA: TGTGCCAGCAGCCAAGACAAATTGAACACTGAAGCTTTCTTT. The chain uses TRBV4-2 and TRBJ1-1; D remains ambiguous. CDR1 LGHNA and CDR2 YNFKEQ come from the germline V gene. This CDR3 contains 14 residues. The V and J ends lost 0 bases and 0 bases respectively, with 5 bases between them.

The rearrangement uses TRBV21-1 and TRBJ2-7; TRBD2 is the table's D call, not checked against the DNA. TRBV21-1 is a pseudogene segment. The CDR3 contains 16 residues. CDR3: CASTRFSGGPTYEQYF. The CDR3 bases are TGTGCCAGCACCAGATTTAGCGGGGGGCCAACCTACGAGCAGTACTTC.

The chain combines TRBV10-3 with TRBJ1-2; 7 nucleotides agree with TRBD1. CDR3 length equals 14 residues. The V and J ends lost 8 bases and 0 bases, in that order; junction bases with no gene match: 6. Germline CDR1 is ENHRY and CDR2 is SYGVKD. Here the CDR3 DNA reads TGTGCCATCGGGGAGGGGACAGCTAACTATGGCTACACCTTC. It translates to CAIGEGTANYGYTF.

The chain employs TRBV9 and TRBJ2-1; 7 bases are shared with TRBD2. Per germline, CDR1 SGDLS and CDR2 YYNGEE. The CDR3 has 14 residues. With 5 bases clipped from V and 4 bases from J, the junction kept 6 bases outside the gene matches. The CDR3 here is CASSAPGGYNEQFF. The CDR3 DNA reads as TGTGCCAGCAGTGCGCCGGGGGGTTACAATGAGCAGTTCTTC.

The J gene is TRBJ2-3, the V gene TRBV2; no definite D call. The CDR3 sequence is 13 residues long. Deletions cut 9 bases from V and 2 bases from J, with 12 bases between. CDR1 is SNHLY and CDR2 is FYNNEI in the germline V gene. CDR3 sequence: CASTGSLTDTQYF. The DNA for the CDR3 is TGTGCCAGTACCGGGTCCCTCACAGATACGCAGTATTTT. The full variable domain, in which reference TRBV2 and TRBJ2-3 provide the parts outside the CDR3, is EPEVTQTPSHQVTQMGQEVILRCVPISNHLYFYWYRQILGQKVEFLVSFYNNEISEKSEIFDDQFSVERPDGSNFTLKIRSTKLEDSAMYFCASTGSLTDTQYFGPGTRLTVL.

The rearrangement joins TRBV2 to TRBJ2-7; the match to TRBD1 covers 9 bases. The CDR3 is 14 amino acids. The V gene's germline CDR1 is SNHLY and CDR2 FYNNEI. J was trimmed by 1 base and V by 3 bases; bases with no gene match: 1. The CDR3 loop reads CASSEGTGSYEQYF. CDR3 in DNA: TGTGCCAGCAGTGAGGGGACAGGGTCCTACGAGCAGTACTTC. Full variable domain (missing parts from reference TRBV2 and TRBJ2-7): EPEVTQTPSHQVTQMGQEVILRCVPISNHLYFYWYRQILGQKVEFLVSFYNNEISEKSEIFDDQFSVERPDGSNFTLKIRSTKLEDSAMYFCASSEGTGSYEQYFGPGTRLTVT.

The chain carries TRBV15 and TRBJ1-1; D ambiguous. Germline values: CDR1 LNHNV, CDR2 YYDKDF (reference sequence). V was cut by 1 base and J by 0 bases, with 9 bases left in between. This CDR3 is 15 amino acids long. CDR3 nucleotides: TGTGCCACCAGCAGAGTTGCTTCTTTGAACACTGAAGCTTTCTTT. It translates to CATSRVASLNTEAFF.

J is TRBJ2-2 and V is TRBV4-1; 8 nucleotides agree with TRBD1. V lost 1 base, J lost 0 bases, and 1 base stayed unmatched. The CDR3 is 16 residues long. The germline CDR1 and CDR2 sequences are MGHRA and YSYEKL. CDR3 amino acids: CASSQGTGTNTGELFF. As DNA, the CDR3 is TGCGCCAGCAGCCAAGGGACAGGGACGAACACCGGGGAGCTGTTTTTT.